These 20 T cell receptor beta chains share one sample of origin, sequenced in a study of regulatory T cells in long-lasting Graves disease. Combining iRepertoire HTBI primers with Arm-PCR of CDR3 regions, the authors built TCR beta libraries. Using its own MiXCR run on the multiplex PCR reads, TCRdb lists one record per CDR3 protein. The sample yields 400,000 to 500,000 distinct CDR3 sequences, 20% to 25% seen once. Stated time point: persistent/refractory GD, antithyroid drugs over 5 years with positive TRAb. PBMC RNA served as the TCR library source. This specimen consisted of peripheral blood mononuclear cells (PBMCs), obtained when the disease was refractory, from a patient treated with antithyroid drugs. The receptor set was obtained from a female donor with Graves disease.

This clonotype has just a few counts. V and J are TRBV18 and TRBJ2-5; unclear D gene. Per germline, CDR1 KGHSH and CDR2 LQKENI. The CDR3 sequence is 11 residues long. The germline V and J ends were trimmed by 3 bases and 9 bases, with 8 bases remaining between them. The CDR3 sequence: CASSPRLAQYF. CDR3 coding DNA: TGTGCCAGCTCACCTCGCCTGGCCCAGTACTTC.

This clonotype showed up many times. The chain couples TRBV6-1 to TRBJ1-6, with TRBD1 identical over 10 bases. Germline V lookup: CDR1 MNHNS, CDR2 SASEGT. The CDR3 spans 14 residues. J was trimmed by 7 bases and V by 7 bases; bases with no gene match: 4. This CDR3 is CASNVGQGNSPLHF. In DNA form, the CDR3 reads TGTGCCAGCAACGTGGGACAGGGGAATTCACCCCTCCACTTT.

Only a few counts were recorded for this clonotype. The J gene is TRBJ2-5, the V gene TRBV27, with 10 bases lining up with TRBD2. Per the germline V gene, CDR1 is MNHEY and CDR2 is SMNVEV (reference sequence). Losses at the gene ends were 8 bases for V and 7 bases for J; bases not matched to a gene: 10. CDR3 length: 14 amino acids. CDR3 loop: CASGGLAGAGTQYF. The CDR3 DNA follows: TGTGCCAGCGGCGGGCTAGCGGGAGCGGGGACCCAGTACTTC.

This clonotype has ten or more counts. The chain joins TRBV11-1 to TRBJ1-4, with D unresolved. V was trimmed by 4 bases and J by 0 bases, leaving 15 bases between them. CDR1 and CDR2 (germline): SGHAT, FQDESV (reference sequence). CDR3 size: 17 residues. For the CDR3, the DNA is TGTGCCAGCAGCTCTACAGCCTCCTCTGCAACTAATGAAAAACTGTTTTTT. This sequence encodes CASSSTASSATNEKLFF.

This clonotype was detected ten times or more. J is TRBJ1-1 and V is TRBV3-1; TRBD1 aligns across 8 bases. The germline CDR1 and CDR2 sequences are LGHDT and YNNKEL (reference sequence). This CDR3 contains 14 residues. V lost 1 base to trimming and J lost 5 bases; unmatched junction nucleotides: 3. CDR3 sequence (DNA): TGTGCCAGCAGCCAAGGGACAGGGAGTACTGAAGCTTTCTTT. It translates to CASSQGTGSTEAFF. Full variable domain (missing parts from reference TRBV3-1 and TRBJ1-1): DTAVSQTPKYLVTQMGNDKSIKCEQNLGHDTMYWYKQDSKKFLKIMFSYNNKELIINETVPNRFSPKSPDKAHLNLHINSLELGDSAVYFCASSQGTGSTEAFFGQGTRLTVV.

This clonotype was recorded many times. V and J are TRBV6-5 and TRBJ2-5; D is unclear. Per germline, CDR1 MNHEY and CDR2 SVGAGI. The CDR3 extends over 11 amino acids. Trimming removed 3 bases from V and 5 bases from J, with 4 bases in between. This chain's CDR3 is CASSYHETQYF. The DNA for the CDR3 is TGTGCCAGCAGTTATCACGAGACCCAGTACTTC.

This clonotype was seen at least ten times. This sequence joins TRBV6-5 and TRBJ2-7; either TRBD1 or TRBD2 may fit D (5 bases each). Trimming took off 2 bases at V and 6 bases at J, with 11 bases between the two ends. CDR1 is MNHEY, CDR2 SVGAGI, per germline. The CDR3 runs to 13 residues. The CDR3 protein is CASSYEGIGEQYF. The CDR3 bases are TGTGCCAGCAGTTACGAGGGGATTGGCGAGCAGTACTTC.

The sample holds a few counts of this clonotype. The chain couples TRBV7-9 to TRBJ2-2; D unresolved. The CDR3 has 15 amino acids. Trimming removed 2 bases from V and 1 base from J, with 8 bases in between. Germline V gene lookup returns CDR1 SEHNR and CDR2 FQNEAQ (reference sequence). The CDR3 reads CASSLKRVNTGELFF. CDR3 DNA: TGTGCCAGCAGCTTAAAACGCGTGAACACCGGGGAGCTGTTTTTT.

This clonotype occurred a few times. The chain recombines TRBV5-1 with TRBJ1-6, with 10 bases aligning to TRBD1. J was trimmed by 5 bases and V by 4 bases; bases with no gene match: 9. Germline loops: CDR1 SGHRS, CDR2 YFSETQ. The CDR3 consists of 17 residues. The CDR3 protein is CASSPEDRGADNSPLHF. CDR3 DNA: TGCGCCAGCAGCCCCGAGGACAGGGGGGCCGATAATTCACCCCTCCACTTT. The full variable domain, rest sourced from reference TRBV5-1 and TRBJ1-6, is KAGVTQTPRYLIKTRGQQVTLSCSPISGHRSVSWYQQTPGQGLQFLFEYFSETQRNKGNFPGRFSGRQFSNSRSEMNVSTLELGDSALYLCASSPEDRGADNSPLHFGNGTRLTVT.

This clonotype was counted at least ten times. The rearrangement links TRBV20-1 to TRBJ2-7, with TRBD1 matching over 7 bases. V gave up 1 base and J gave up 0 bases; unmatched junction bases: 0. There are 13 residues in the CDR3. Germline V gene data show CDR1 as DFQATT and CDR2 as SNEGSKA (reference sequence). CDR3 nucleotide sequence: TGCAGTGCTAGAGGGGACAGCTCCTACGAGCAGTACTTC. This encodes CSARGDSSYEQYF.

This clonotype was recorded at least ten times. The chain has TRBV6-1 and TRBJ2-7; 12 bases map to TRBD2. The CDR3 has 14 residues. CDR1 and CDR2 from the germline V gene are MNHNS and SASEGT. V gave up 6 bases and J gave up 2 bases; unmatched junction bases: 2. The CDR3 here is CASSRLAGAYEQYF. The CDR3, as DNA: TGTGCCAGCAGCCGACTAGCGGGGGCCTACGAGCAGTACTTC.

Comments on this clonotype: Just one base apart from a much larger clone, this may be a read error. This likely comes from a read error, as the CDR3 has no conserved phenylalanine or tryptophan at its end. The J gene is TRBJ2-7, the V gene TRBV6-1; D remains unclear. V dropped 5 bases and J dropped 5 bases, with 13 bases sitting between them. Per germline, CDR1 MNHNS and CDR2 SASEGT. CDR3 size: 13 residues. The CDR3 loop reads CASSILLFHEQYL. The CDR3 nucleotides read TGTGCCAGCAGTATACTACTCTTCCACGAGCAGTACCTC.

V is TRBV5-1 and J is TRBJ1-5; TRBD1 might be the D (6 bases). The V end lost 4 bases, the J end lost 3 bases, and 14 bases lay between the germline ends. The CDR3 extends over 15 amino acids. CDR1 and CDR2 from the germline V gene are SGHRS and YFSETQ. As DNA, the CDR3 is TGCGCCAGCAGCCCTGACGGACAGTTCAATCAGCCCCAGCATTTT. This sequence encodes CASSPDGQFNQPQHF.

There are many counts of this clonotype. The chain uses TRBV2 and TRBJ2-3; no clear D gene. The CDR3 spans 16 residues. Trimming stripped 4 bases from V and 1 base from J, with 15 bases between. CDR1 SNHLY and CDR2 FYNNEI come from the germline V gene. The CDR3: CASSATVRGRTDTQYF. The CDR3 nucleotides are TGTGCCAGCAGTGCTACGGTCCGCGGCCGCACAGATACGCAGTATTTT.

The table lists this clonotype with a few counts. The V and J genes are TRBV29-1 and TRBJ2-5; 11 nucleotides match TRBD1. Germline V gene lookup returns CDR1 SQVTM and CDR2 ANQGSEA. CDR3 size: 15 residues. The junction had 8 bases not matched to a gene; V was cut back by 1 base and J by 7 bases. The chain's CDR3 is CSVEGIGGTGGTQYF. In nucleotides, the CDR3 is TGCAGCGTTGAAGGGATCGGGGGGACAGGGGGGACCCAGTACTTC. Looking up the rest from reference TRBV29-1 and TRBJ2-5 gives the full variable domain: SAVISQKPSRDICQRGTSLTIQCQVDSQVTMMFWYRQQPGQSLTLIATANQGSEATYESGFVIDKFPISRPNLTFSTLTVSNMSPEDSSIYLCSVEGIGGTGGTQYFGPGTRLLVL.

In its sample, this clonotype was seen many times. The genes are TRBV6-5 and TRBJ2-5; D unresolved. Trimming removed 0 bases from V and 1 base from J, with 6 bases in between. This CDR3 comprises 14 residues. Looked up from germline, CDR1 is MNHEY and CDR2 is SVGAGI. This chain's CDR3 is CASSYSPVQETQYF. The CDR3 DNA reads as TGTGCCAGCAGTTACTCACCGGTCCAAGAGACCCAGTACTTC.

Ten or more counts support this clonotype. This chain links TRBV12-3 or TRBV12-4 with TRBJ2-7, with 9 bases matching TRBD1. V was pared by 6 bases and J by 6 bases, with 3 bases of the junction left unmatched. The CDR3 spans 12 residues. In nucleotides, the CDR3 is TGTGCCAGCAGGGGGACAGGGTTCGAGCAGTACTTC. Residues: CASRGTGFEQYF.

This clonotype appeared a single time. The chain is built from TRBV14 and TRBJ2-2; possibly TRBD1 for D (6 bases). From germline, CDR1 is SGHDN and CDR2 FVKESK. The CDR3 contains 14 residues. V was shortened by 4 bases and J by 5 bases, with 11 bases between the two germline ends. The DNA of the CDR3 is TGTGCCAGCAGCCCGACAGGAGTTACCGGGGAGCTGTTTTTT. Translated: CASSPTGVTGELFF.

Many counts were recorded for this clonotype. The chain is built from TRBV12-3 or TRBV12-4 and TRBJ1-1; 8 nucleotides align to TRBD1. Germline trimming cut 3 bases from V and 8 bases from J; bases unmatched to any gene: 2. The CDR3 totals 12 residues. The chain's CDR3 is CASSFDRGEAFF. CDR3 nucleotide sequence: TGTGCCAGCAGTTTTGACAGGGGCGAAGCTTTCTTT.

In its sample, this clonotype was seen many times. The gene calls are TRBV28 and TRBJ1-2; possibly TRBD1 for D (5 bases). CDR3 size: 13 residues. Deletions cut 9 bases from V and 4 bases from J, with 15 bases between. The germline V gene encodes CDR1 MDHEN and CDR2 SYDVKM. CDR3 DNA: TGTGCCAGTCAGGGAGGAGGGATCTATGGCTACACCTTC. It is translated as CASQGGGIYGYTF.